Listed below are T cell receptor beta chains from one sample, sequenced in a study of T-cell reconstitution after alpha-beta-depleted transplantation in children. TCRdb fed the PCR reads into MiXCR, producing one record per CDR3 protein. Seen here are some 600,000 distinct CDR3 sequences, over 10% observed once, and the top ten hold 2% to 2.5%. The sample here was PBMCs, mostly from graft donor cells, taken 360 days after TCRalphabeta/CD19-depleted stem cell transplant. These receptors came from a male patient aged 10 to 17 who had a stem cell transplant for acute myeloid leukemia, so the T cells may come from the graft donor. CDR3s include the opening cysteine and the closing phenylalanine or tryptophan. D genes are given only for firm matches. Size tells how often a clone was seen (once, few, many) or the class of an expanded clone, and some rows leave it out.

CDR3aa: CASSSRDRADYEQYF
CDR3nt: TGTGCCAGCAGTTCCCGGGACAGGGCAGACTACGAGCAGTACTTC
j_gene: TRBJ2-7
d_gene: TRBD1
v_gene: TRBV28
abundance: -

CDR3aa: CASINRGRYEQYF
CDR3nt: TGTGCCAGCATCAACAGAGGCCGATACGAGCAGTACTTC
j_gene: TRBJ2-7
d_gene: -
v_gene: TRBV28
abundance: -

CDR3aa: CASSQEGLAGDANEQFF
CDR3nt: TGCGCCAGCAGCCAAGAGGGACTAGCGGGAGACGCCAATGAGCAGTTCTTC
j_gene: TRBJ2-1
d_gene: TRBD2
v_gene: TRBV4-3
abundance: -

CDR3aa: CSASIGGSGYTF
CDR3nt: TGCAGTGCTAGTATCGGGGGGTCTGGCTACACCTTC
j_gene: TRBJ1-2
d_gene: -
v_gene: TRBV20-1
abundance: few

CDR3aa: CSVEGQGLETQYF
CDR3nt: TGCAGCGTGGAGGGACAGGGCCTAGAGACCCAGTACTTC
j_gene: TRBJ2-5
d_gene: TRBD1
v_gene: TRBV29-1
abundance: many

CDR3aa: CASSPNSYIAEQYF
CDR3nt: TGTGCCAGCTCACCAAACAGTTACATCGCCGAGCAGTACTTC
j_gene: TRBJ2-7
d_gene: -
v_gene: TRBV18
abundance: -

CDR3aa: CASRGQAVVTGELFF
CDR3nt: TGTGCCAGCAGGGGACAGGCTGTGGTGACCGGGGAGCTGTTTTTT
j_gene: TRBJ2-2
d_gene: TRBD1
v_gene: TRBV2
abundance: many

CDR3aa: CASSFEGSYEQYF
CDR3nt: TGCGCCAGCAGCTTCGAGGGATCCTACGAGCAGTACTTC
j_gene: TRBJ2-7
d_gene: -
v_gene: TRBV5-1
abundance: many

CDR3aa: CASSSQREGSYNEQFF
CDR3nt: TGTGCCAGCAGCTCCCAGCGGGAGGGATCCTACAATGAGCAGTTCTTC
j_gene: TRBJ2-1
d_gene: TRBD2
v_gene: TRBV7-9
abundance: few

CDR3aa: CASSETAIQETQYF
CDR3nt: TGTGCCAGCAGTGAAACAGCTATACAAGAGACCCAGTACTTC
j_gene: TRBJ2-5
d_gene: -
v_gene: TRBV25-1
abundance: many

CDR3aa: CASSIPGGAKNIQYF
CDR3nt: TGTGCCAGTAGTATCCCCGGAGGAGCCAAAAACATTCAGTACTTC
j_gene: TRBJ2-4
d_gene: -
v_gene: TRBV19
abundance: -

CDR3aa: CASSQGTSGIDEQYF
CDR3nt: TGCGCCAGCAGCCAAGGGACTAGCGGGATAGACGAGCAGTACTTC
j_gene: TRBJ2-7
d_gene: TRBD2
v_gene: TRBV4-3
abundance: few

CDR3aa: CASSFLPYEVRDTETQYF
CDR3nt: TGTGCCAGCAGTTTCCTCCCGTACGAGGTCCGAGATACAGAGACCCAGTACTTC
j_gene: TRBJ2-5
d_gene: -
v_gene: TRBV28
abundance: -

CDR3aa: CASSLRVREVRQGAIDEQYF
CDR3nt: TGTGCCAGCAGTTTAAGGGTAAGGGAGGTCAGACAGGGGGCGATCGACGAGCAGTACTTC
j_gene: TRBJ2-7
d_gene: TRBD1
v_gene: TRBV12-3/TRBV12-4
abundance: many

CDR3aa: CASSLHGTSGRMSYNEQFF
CDR3nt: TGTGCCAGCAGCTTACACGGGACTAGCGGGAGAATGTCCTACAATGAGCAGTTCTTC
j_gene: TRBJ2-1
d_gene: TRBD2
v_gene: TRBV11-2
abundance: few

CDR3aa: CAISLQRDATNEKLFF
CDR3nt: TGTGCCATCAGTCTGCAGAGAGATGCAACTAATGAAAAACTGTTTTTT
j_gene: TRBJ1-4
d_gene: -
v_gene: TRBV10-3
abundance: -

CDR3aa: CASSLLGLAGIGAQTQYF
CDR3nt: TGTGCCAGCAGCTTGCTGGGACTAGCGGGAATAGGCGCGCAGACCCAGTACTTC
j_gene: TRBJ2-5
d_gene: TRBD2
v_gene: TRBV5-6
abundance: few

CDR3aa: CASSLVGTTTGELFF
CDR3nt: TGTGCCAGCAGTTTAGTAGGGACTACCACCGGGGAGCTGTTTTTT
j_gene: TRBJ2-2
d_gene: TRBD2
v_gene: TRBV12-3/TRBV12-4
abundance: many

CDR3aa: CASSPDLNTGELFF
CDR3nt: TGTGCCAGCTCACCGGACTTAAACACCGGGGAGCTGTTTTTT
j_gene: TRBJ2-2
d_gene: -
v_gene: TRBV18
abundance: few

CDR3aa: CSAVRTLIFGANVLTF
CDR3nt: TGCAGTGCCGTGAGGACACTAATCTTTGGGGCCAACGTCCTGACTTTC
j_gene: TRBJ2-6
d_gene: -
v_gene: TRBV20-1
abundance: -

CDR3aa: CASSRRGLETQYF
CDR3nt: TGTGCCAGCAGTCGCAGGGGACTAGAGACCCAGTACTTC
j_gene: TRBJ2-5
d_gene: -
v_gene: TRBV28
abundance: few

CDR3aa: CASSSAGGYEQYF
CDR3nt: TGTGCCAGCAGTAGCGCGGGAGGCTACGAGCAGTACTTC
j_gene: TRBJ2-7
d_gene: TRBD2
v_gene: TRBV6-1
abundance: many